This T cell receptor (beta chain) appears in the sequencing data of a study of blood T cell repertoires in COVID-19. The wider study: COVID-19 samples collected from the United States, Italy and Spain covered acute and convalescent phases. Sources were T cells, B-cell-depleted T cells, or PBMCs; the material itself was cDNA or gDNA.

Under the authors' procedure: Researchers report that nucleated cell counts were estimated from reference gene primer amplification. This table comes from immunoSEQ multiplex PCR, and its TCRdb copy is limited to in-frame clones, with some not included. V and J calls and clone size are as listed in that table; D and trimming were resolved from the DNA. The sample holds tens of thousands of clones, approximately 90% seen once. The germline V gene encodes CDR1 MNHEY and CDR2 SVGEGT. The CDR3 loop spans 15 amino acids. V was pared by 5 bases and J by 0 bases, with 11 bases between. Material: peripheral blood. The chain has TRBV6-2 or TRBV6-3 and TRBJ2-4, with D unresolved. The receptor was derived from a woman aged 55-75 years with active COVID-19. The CDR3 DNA reads TGTGCCAGCAGTACGCAGATGCTAGCCAAAAACATTCAGTACTTC. Amino acids: CASSTQMLAKNIQYF.